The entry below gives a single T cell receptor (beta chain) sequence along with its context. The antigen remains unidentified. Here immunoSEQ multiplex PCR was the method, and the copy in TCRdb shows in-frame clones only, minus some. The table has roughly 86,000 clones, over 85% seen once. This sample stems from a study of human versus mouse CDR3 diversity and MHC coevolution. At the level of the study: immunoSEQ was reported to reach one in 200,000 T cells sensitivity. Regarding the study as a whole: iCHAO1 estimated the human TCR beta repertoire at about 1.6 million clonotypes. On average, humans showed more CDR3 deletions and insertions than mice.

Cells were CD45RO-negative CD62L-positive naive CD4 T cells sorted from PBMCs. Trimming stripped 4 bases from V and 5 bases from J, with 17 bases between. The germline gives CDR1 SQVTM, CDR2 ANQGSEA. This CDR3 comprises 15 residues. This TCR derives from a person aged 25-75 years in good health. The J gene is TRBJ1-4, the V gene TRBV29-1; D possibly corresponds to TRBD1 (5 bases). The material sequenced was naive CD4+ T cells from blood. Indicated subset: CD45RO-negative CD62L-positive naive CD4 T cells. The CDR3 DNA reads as TGCAGCGTTGGGGGGGTCCGGCCGGAGAATGAAAAACTGTTTTTT. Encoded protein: CSVGGVRPENEKLFF.